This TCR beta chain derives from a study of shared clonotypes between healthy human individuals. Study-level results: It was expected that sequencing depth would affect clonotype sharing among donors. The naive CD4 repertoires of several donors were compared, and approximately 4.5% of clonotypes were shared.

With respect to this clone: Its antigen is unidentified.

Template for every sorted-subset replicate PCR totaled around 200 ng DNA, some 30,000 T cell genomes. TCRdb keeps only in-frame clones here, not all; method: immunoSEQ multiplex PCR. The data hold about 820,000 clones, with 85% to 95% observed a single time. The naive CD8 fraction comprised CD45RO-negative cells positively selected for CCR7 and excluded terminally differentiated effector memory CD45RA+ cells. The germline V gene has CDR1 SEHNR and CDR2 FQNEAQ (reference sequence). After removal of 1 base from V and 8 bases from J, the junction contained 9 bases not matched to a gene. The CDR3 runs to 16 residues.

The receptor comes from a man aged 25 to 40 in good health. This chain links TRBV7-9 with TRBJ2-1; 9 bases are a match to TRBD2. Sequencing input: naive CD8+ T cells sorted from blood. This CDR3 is CASSLGSSGMDDEQFF. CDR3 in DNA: TGTGCCAGCAGCTTAGGGTCTAGCGGGATGGATGATGAGCAGTTCTTC.